This T cell receptor beta chain was documented in a study of identical twins. Germline-derived CDR1 and CDR2 are LNHDA and SQIVND (reference sequence). J gave up 0 bases and V 1 base, and 2 bases lay outside the gene matches. The CDR3 is 15 amino acids. cDNA molecules carried unique molecular identifiers, and template switching added a universal primer site. In TCRdb, the 5' RACE reads were re-called with MiXCR into one record per CDR3 protein. The repertoire holds about 900,000 distinct CDR3 sequences, approximately 13% seen once, with 1.5% to 2% in the top ten. These data were also filed under a second study, of yellow fever vaccine responses in identical twins. As that report states: As reported, the vaccine T cell response of twins seemed partly convergent and partly personalized.

Material for sequencing was PBMCs. The chain employs TRBV19 and TRBJ2-5, with 7 bases lining up with TRBD1. This clonotype was obtained from a young woman in good health. The CDR3 nucleotides read TGTGCCAGTAGTATAGGTGGGACAGACCAAGAGACCCAGTACTTC. Translation: CASSIGGTDQETQYF.